This is a list of T cell receptor beta chains from one sample in a study of T-cell reconstitution after alpha-beta-depleted transplantation in children. TCRdb analysed the PCR reads with MiXCR anew, one entry per CDR3 protein. Of 500,000 to 650,000 distinct CDR3 sequences listed, roughly 11% are singletons. Specimen: PBMCs, mostly from graft donor cells, collected 180 days after TCRalphabeta/CD19-depleted stem cell transplant. The receptors stem from a female patient aged 2 to 10 who had a stem cell transplant for aplastic anemia, so the T cells may come from the graft donor. Each CDR3 is given without its conserved first and last residue. D genes are given only for firm matches.

TRBV7-8	NA	ASSRSQGRNEQF
TRBV6-5	NA	ASSYPTGQLSYNEQF
TRBV7-2	TRBD1	ASTRQGFETQY
TRBV19	TRBD2	ASSGRRRTSESYNEQF
TRBV28	TRBD2	ASSWTSGSPFYNEQF
TRBV12-3/TRBV12-4	NA	ASSPLGGEQF
TRBV19	NA	ASSIAEGRLSGELF
TRBV12-3/TRBV12-4	NA	ASSQGRDGELF
TRBV13	NA	ASSRILPWQSSYNEQF
TRBV20-1	NA	SARDQRDGNSPLH
TRBV27	TRBD2	ASSFEASGAYEQY
TRBV20-1	NA	SASGLVVNEQF
TRBV7-2	TRBD1	ASSYTDGQAYGYT
TRBV10-3	NA	AISEPFLQPQH
TRBV6-1	NA	ASSPPVGSYNEQF
TRBV20-1	NA	SGAGVGANVLT
TRBV5-6	NA	ASSPLGGDYRGVGLPTDTQY
TRBV12-3/TRBV12-4	NA	ASSFRGDIQY
TRBV4-1	NA	ASSLTERGGAADTQY
TRBV27	TRBD1	ASTRTGGSILYEQY
TRBV29-1	NA	SVDVGATLNYGYT
TRBV7-9	TRBD1	ASSCPTGKCNEQY
TRBV5-4	NA	ASSSNLDTPRDTQY
TRBV6-5	TRBD1	ASSYQGEFNYGYT
TRBV7-8	TRBD2	ASSPSGTEYNEQF
TRBV30	NA	AWAPGSTSPLH
TRBV5-1	TRBD1	ASSLYRGEVNEQF
TRBV5-1	NA	ASSGGPRGRQTEAF
TRBV28	NA	ASSFQGQGMNTIY
TRBV28	NA	ASSPRSEGSDKPQH
TRBV7-6	NA	ASSEELGVQNNEQF